Detailed here is one T cell receptor (beta chain). This clonotype appeared a few times. No antigen is known for it. The record has no base qualities; no much larger clone is one base away. The data were taken from a study of identical twins (dated by TCRdb to the mid-2010s). At the level of the whole study: TCR alpha and beta repertoires from monozygotic twins, unrelated adults of various ages and cord blood were deep-sequenced to test whether fetal clonotypes persist. To rule out contamination, the twin experiments were replicated at different times with different library preparation protocols. Broad study findings and their caveats: Abundant cord blood beta clonotypes carried fewer insertions; young adult naive repertoires showed a weaker similar trend, while memory repertoires showed none. Recombination models systematically underestimated out-of-frame TCR alpha sharing in monozygotic twins but agreed with sharing between unrelated individuals. Excess twin sharing in beta out-of-frame sequences was weaker because fewer shared sequences lowered the signal-to-noise ratio. Compared with coincidental sharing between unrelated individuals, an excess of low generation-probability sequences was observed among out-of-frame TCR alpha sequences shared between twins. Because the same donors could not be followed over many years, conclusions were based on cross-sectional statistical analysis. Zero-insertion analyses could be partly confounded by invariant T cells such as MAIT and iNKT, though diverse VJ usage argued against such confounding for most clonotypes.

The CDR3, from cysteine to phenylalanine, totals 16 residues. The CDR3 DNA has 48 bases and is translated from base 1. From the germline V gene (reference sequence), CDR1 is LNHNV and CDR2 is YYDKDF. Trimming costs V 0 bases and J 5 bases, and their ends lie 14 bases apart. Every donor in the study was a healthy Caucasian. The twin cohort comprised three pairs of female monozygotic twins, all aged about 18 to 30 years. Positive isolation kits from Invitrogen were used to isolate CD4+ and CD8+ T cell populations. Library preparation was by 5' RACE. The sample was run on an Illumina HiSeq 2000. Template switching added a universal primer binding site, and the final cDNA carried a unique molecular identifier that allowed TCR cDNA molecules to be counted accurately. Specific primers in the conserved constant-segment region were used to synthesize first-strand cDNA for TCR alpha and beta chains. To control for contamination, every cDNA library was double barcoded, receiving both a SMART-Mk sample barcode and Illumina barcodes. TruSeq adapter sequences and Illumina sample barcodes were added in two successive PCR steps. TCR alpha and beta cDNA libraries were sequenced on the Illumina HiSeq platform with custom primers. Per the authors' processing: MiGEC was used to process raw reads and extract unique molecular identifiers, and MiXCR was used to find CDR3 positions. For each individual, recombination models were inferred using an EM algorithm with the repgenHMM and IGoR tools. Shared clonotype analysis was performed with the tcR package in R, normalizing sharing by the product of cloneset sizes. To study raw recombination without the effects of thymic and clonal selection, out-of-frame nonproductive sequences were analyzed. TCRdb reprocessing: public reads trimmed at Q25 with fastp, clones called with MiXCR, in-frame beta chains kept. Rows matching on CDR3 protein sequence are summarized as one entry with the most common DNA and genes. What appears here as the V and J calls and clone size reflects TCRdb's work, not the paper's. The sample contains under 300,000 distinct CDR3 sequences, 6.5% to 9.5% of them found a single time. The ten largest make up less than 4% of the sample.

The data also belong to a second study, concerning yellow fever vaccine responses in identical twins. The other study reports the following: According to the authors, the vaccine-induced T cell response in identical twins seemed to be partly convergent and partly specific to each individual. In identical twins, the study followed T cell clones that responded to the vaccine with precision.

Source material: CD8+ T cells sorted from blood. The chain is encoded by TRBV15 joined to TRBJ2-1; matching of 6 bases hints at TRBD2 as the D gene. This TCR came from a woman in her late teens or twenties in good health. Here is the DNA: TGTGCCACCAGCAGAGATAGGTCAGGAGGGCACAATGAGCAGTTCTTC. Its protein is CATSRDRSGGHNEQFF.